Listed here is a single TCR beta chain. As yet, its antigen is unknown. The record originates from a study of Tregs in tolerant kidney transplant recipients. The data were produced by immunoSEQ multiplex PCR, yet TCRdb's version contains in-frame clones alone and is incomplete. The sample holds roughly 70,000 clones; 84% are singletons and the top ten take around 4%. From germline, CDR1 is SGHKS and CDR2 YYEKEE (reference sequence). V lost 4 bases and J lost 5; bases outside the gene matches: 5. The CDR3 is 14 amino acids. General study results and limits: Few patients were studied, so findings need validation in larger groups.

The receptor's source is a human donor in good health. The chain combines TRBV5-5 with TRBJ2-3, with 9 bases matching TRBD1. The sample consisted of CD4+ T cells from blood. CDR3 sequence reads: CASSIYRGLDTQYF. The CDR3 DNA reads as TGTGCCAGCAGCATCTACAGGGGGCTAGATACGCAGTATTTT.